The rows below give T cell receptor beta chains drawn from one sample of a study of T cells after yellow fever vaccination. One entry per CDR3 protein, called by TCRdb with MiXCR from the 5' RACE reads. The sample lists about 340,000 distinct CDR3 sequences; under 15% were seen once. The sequencing here drew on CD4+ T cells sorted from PBMCs, taken 15 days after the yellow fever booster vaccination. The receptors stem from a young man who received the YFV17D yellow fever vaccine. The CDR3 runs from the conserved cysteine through the conserved F or W. The order of the fields is V gene, J gene, CDR3 protein.

>TRBV11-2|TRBJ2-3
CASRLAGADTQYF
>TRBV7-2|TRBJ1-6
CASRPDRSNSPLHF
>TRBV12-3/TRBV12-4|TRBJ2-2
CASKGTGGELFF
>TRBV7-2|TRBJ2-1
CASSLSRALYNEQFF
>TRBV5-4|TRBJ1-2
CASSLFRTGDNYGYTF
>TRBV28|TRBJ2-2
CASSSQNTGELFF
>TRBV6-6|TRBJ1-1
CASMRDRKAFF
>TRBV20-1|TRBJ2-5
CSARDRGRETQYF
>TRBV12-3/TRBV12-4|TRBJ2-7
CASTRGTSGGYEQYF
>TRBV5-1|TRBJ1-2
CASSPGQGYGYTF
>TRBV25-1|TRBJ2-1
CASSESASGENEQFF
>TRBV16|TRBJ2-2
CASSQSSLGRELFF
>TRBV4-2|TRBJ1-2
CASSPDRGREGYTF
>TRBV29-1|TRBJ1-3
CSALRTQGPGNTIYF
>TRBV4-1|TRBJ1-1
CASRDREMNTEAFF
>TRBV12-3/TRBV12-4|TRBJ2-3
CASSPQAGPGDTQYF
>TRBV6-6|TRBJ2-2
CASSSTAGGIGELFF
>TRBV11-2|TRBJ2-3
CASSFSTRGRDTQYF
>TRBV9|TRBJ1-1
CASSAGQENTEAFF
>TRBV20-1|TRBJ2-5
CSALRPKLRGKTQYF
>TRBV19|TRBJ2-1
CASSPLAGGDNEQFF
>TRBV11-2|TRBJ2-3
CASRPFLGLAGGTSTDTQYF
>TRBV6-6|TRBJ2-7
CASRLAGGLYEQYF
>TRBV7-8|TRBJ2-5
CASSLALGPYQETQYF
>TRBV29-1|TRBJ1-5
CSVRQGPDQPQHF
>TRBV2|TRBJ1-1
CASGDRENTEAFF
>TRBV28|TRBJ2-3
CASSLNKRDTQYF
>TRBV5-4|TRBJ1-1
CASSLARATEAFF
>TRBV4-1|TRBJ1-5
CASSQNAGVQPQHF
>TRBV4-1|TRBJ1-2
CASSQGRRGSGYGYTF
>TRBV2|TRBJ2-6
CASTDRVLRANVLTF
>TRBV6-5|TRBJ1-2
CASTGGYGYTF
>TRBV4-2|TRBJ1-6
CASSQEPDSPLHF
>TRBV20-1|TRBJ1-6
CTSASPSGPPEPLHF
>TRBV20-1|TRBJ2-1
CSASSGDGEQFF
>TRBV12-3/TRBV12-4|TRBJ2-3
CASSLGRRGGGATDTQYF
>TRBV10-3|TRBJ1-1
CAISEPEGSNTEAFF
>TRBV6-2/TRBV6-3|TRBJ1-1
CASRKQVRAEAFF
>TRBV5-1|TRBJ2-5
CASSLDSGGQETQYF